The sequence of this T cell receptor beta chain was determined in a study of blood T cell repertoires in COVID-19. The repertoire was sequenced with immunoSEQ multiplex PCR; TCRdb's copy has only in-frame clones and lacks some. The data show around 310,000 clones, around nine tenths seen once. Germline V gene lookup returns CDR1 LNHNV and CDR2 YYDKDF (reference sequence). The CDR3 contains 13 residues. V was pared by 4 bases and J by 0 bases, with 4 bases between. Sequenced: peripheral blood. This chain links TRBV15 with TRBJ2-1; D not certain. The sequence was obtained from a woman aged 45-60 years with active or convalescent COVID-19. The CDR3 DNA reads as TGTGCCACCAGCACGGTCTCCTACAATGAGCAGTTCTTC. Protein product: CATSTVSYNEQFF.